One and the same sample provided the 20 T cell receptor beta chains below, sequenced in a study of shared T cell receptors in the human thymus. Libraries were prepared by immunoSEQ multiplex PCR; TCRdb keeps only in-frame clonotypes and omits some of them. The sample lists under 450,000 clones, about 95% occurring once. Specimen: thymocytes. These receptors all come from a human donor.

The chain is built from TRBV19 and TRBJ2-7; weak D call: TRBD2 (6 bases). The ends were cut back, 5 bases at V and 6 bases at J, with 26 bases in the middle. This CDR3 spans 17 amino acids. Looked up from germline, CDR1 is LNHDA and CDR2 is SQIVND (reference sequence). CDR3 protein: CASSPRPWVAEPGEQYF. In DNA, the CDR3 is TGTGCCAGTAGTCCAAGACCCTGGGTAGCGGAGCCTGGCGAGCAGTACTTC.

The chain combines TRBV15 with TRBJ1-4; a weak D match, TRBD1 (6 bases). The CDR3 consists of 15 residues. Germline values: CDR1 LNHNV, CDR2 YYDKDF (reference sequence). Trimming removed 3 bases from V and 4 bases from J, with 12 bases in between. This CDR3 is CATSRKDSFNEKLFF. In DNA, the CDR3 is TGTGCCACCAGCAGGAAGGACAGCTTTAATGAAAAACTGTTTTTT.

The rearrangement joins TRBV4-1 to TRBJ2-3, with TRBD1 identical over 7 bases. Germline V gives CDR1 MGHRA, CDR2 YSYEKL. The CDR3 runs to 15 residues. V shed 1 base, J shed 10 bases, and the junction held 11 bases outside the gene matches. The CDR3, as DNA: TGCGCCAGCAGCCAAGGTACCAGCTACCAGGGGGCGCAGTATTTT. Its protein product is CASSQGTSYQGAQYF.

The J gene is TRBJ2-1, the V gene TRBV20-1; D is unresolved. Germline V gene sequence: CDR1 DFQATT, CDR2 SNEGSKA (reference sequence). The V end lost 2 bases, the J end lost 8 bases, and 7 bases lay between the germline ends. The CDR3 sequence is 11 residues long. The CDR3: CSARSRDEQFF. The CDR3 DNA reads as TGCAGTGCTAGAAGCCGGGATGAGCAGTTCTTC.

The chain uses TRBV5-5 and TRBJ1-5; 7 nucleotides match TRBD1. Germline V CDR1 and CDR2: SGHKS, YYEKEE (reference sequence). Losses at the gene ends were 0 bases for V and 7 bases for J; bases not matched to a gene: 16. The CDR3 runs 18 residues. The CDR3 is CASSLGLQGSNRGQPQHF. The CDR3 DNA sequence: TGTGCCAGCAGCTTGGGGCTACAGGGGTCCAACCGGGGACAGCCCCAGCATTTT.

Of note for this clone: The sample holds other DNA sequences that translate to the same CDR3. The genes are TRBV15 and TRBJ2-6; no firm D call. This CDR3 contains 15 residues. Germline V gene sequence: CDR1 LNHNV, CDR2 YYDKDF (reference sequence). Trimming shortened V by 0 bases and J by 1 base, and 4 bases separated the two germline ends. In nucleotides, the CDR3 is TGTGCCACCAGCAGAGATCCGTCTGGGGCCAACGTCCTGACTTTC. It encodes CATSRDPSGANVLTF.

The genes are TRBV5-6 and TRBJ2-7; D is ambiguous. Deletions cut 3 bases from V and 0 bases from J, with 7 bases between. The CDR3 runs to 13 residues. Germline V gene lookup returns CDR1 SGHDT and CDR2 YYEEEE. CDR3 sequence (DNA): TGTGCCAGCAGCTCCAGGAACTCCTACGAGCAGTACTTC. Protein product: CASSSRNSYEQYF.

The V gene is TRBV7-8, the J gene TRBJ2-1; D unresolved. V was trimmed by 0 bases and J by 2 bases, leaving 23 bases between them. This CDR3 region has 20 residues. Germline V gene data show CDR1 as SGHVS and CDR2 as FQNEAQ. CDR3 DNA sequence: TGTGCCAGCAGCTTAGCGCTTAGGCTAGTCGGTGGCCCGACCTACAATGAGCAGTTCTTC. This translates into CASSLALRLVGGPTYNEQFF.

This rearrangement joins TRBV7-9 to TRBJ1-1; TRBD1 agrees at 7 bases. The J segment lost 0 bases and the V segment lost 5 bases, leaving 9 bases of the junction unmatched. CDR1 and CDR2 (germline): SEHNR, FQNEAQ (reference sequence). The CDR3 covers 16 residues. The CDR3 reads CASSPRKTGLNTEAFF. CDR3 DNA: TGTGCCAGCAGCCCGAGAAAGACAGGGTTGAACACTGAAGCTTTCTTT.

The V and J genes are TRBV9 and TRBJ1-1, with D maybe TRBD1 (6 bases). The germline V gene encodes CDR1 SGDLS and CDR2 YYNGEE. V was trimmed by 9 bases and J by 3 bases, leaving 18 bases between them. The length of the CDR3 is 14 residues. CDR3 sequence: CAIPRGRWDTEAFF. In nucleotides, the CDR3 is TGTGCCATCCCCAGGGGCCGGTGGGACACTGAAGCTTTCTTT.

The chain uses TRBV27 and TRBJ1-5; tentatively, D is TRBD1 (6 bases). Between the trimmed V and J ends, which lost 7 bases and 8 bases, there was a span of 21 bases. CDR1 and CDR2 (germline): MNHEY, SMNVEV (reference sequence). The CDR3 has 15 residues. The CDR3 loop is CASMRDTVNGEPQHF. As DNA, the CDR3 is TGTGCCAGCATGCGGGACACGGTGAACGGGGAGCCCCAGCATTTT.

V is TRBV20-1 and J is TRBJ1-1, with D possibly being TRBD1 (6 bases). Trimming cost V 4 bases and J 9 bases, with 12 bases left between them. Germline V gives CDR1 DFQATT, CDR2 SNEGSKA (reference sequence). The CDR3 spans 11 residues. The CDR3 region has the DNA TGCAGTGCTATGGTGTGGGGGCAAGCTTTCTTT. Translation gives CSAMVWGQAFF.

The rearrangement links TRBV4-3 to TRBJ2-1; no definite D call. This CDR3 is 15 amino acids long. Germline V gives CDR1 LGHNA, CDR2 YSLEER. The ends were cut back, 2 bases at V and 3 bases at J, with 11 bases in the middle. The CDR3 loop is CASSQPKWGYNEQFF. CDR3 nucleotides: TGCGCCAGCAGCCAACCCAAGTGGGGCTACAATGAGCAGTTCTTC.

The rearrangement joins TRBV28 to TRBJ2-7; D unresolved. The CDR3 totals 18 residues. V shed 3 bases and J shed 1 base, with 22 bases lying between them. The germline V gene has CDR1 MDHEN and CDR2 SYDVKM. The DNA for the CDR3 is TGTGCCAGCAGTTTGTTGGGTGAAAATAAGGCCGAATCCTACGAGCAGTACTTC. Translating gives CASSLLGENKAESYEQYF.

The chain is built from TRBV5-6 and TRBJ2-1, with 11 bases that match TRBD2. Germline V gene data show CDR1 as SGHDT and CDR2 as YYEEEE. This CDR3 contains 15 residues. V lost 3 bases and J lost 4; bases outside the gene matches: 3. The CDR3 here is CASSSWTSGYNEQFF. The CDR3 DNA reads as TGTGCCAGCAGCTCATGGACTAGCGGGTACAATGAGCAGTTCTTC.

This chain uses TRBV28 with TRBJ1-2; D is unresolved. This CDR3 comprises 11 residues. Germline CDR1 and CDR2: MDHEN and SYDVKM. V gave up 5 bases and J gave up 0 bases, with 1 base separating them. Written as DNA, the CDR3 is TGTGCCAGCAGTCCTAACTATGGCTACACCTTC. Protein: CASSPNYGYTF.

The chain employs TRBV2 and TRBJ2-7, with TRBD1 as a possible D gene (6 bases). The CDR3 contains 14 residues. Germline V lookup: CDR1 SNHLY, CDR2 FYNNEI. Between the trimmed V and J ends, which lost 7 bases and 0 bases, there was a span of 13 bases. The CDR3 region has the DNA TGTGCCAGCATGGACAGTCGGAACTCCTACGAGCAGTACTTC. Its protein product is CASMDSRNSYEQYF.

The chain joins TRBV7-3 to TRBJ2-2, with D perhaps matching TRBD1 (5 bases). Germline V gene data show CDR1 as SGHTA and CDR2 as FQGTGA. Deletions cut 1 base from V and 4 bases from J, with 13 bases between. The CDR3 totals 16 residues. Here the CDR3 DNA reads TGTGCCAGCAGCTTAAGGCCAGGGCGGAGCACCGGGGAGCTGTTTTTT. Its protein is CASSLRPGRSTGELFF.

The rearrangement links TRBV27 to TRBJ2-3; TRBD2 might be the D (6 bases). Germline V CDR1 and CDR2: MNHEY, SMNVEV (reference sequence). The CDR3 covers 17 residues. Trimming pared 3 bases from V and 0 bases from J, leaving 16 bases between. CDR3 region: CASSFPPGVGSTDTQYF. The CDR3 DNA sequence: TGTGCCAGCAGTTTCCCCCCGGGGGTGGGTAGCACAGATACGCAGTATTTT.

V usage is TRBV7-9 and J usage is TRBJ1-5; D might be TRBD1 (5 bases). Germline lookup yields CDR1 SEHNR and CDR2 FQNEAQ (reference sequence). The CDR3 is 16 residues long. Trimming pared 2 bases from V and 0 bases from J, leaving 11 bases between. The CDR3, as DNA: TGTGCCAGCAGCTTAAGGGTGGGGGATAGCAATCAGCCCCAGCATTTT. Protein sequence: CASSLRVGDSNQPQHF. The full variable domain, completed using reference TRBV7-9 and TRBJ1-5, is DTGVSQNPRHKITKRGQNVTFRCDPISEHNRLYWYRQTLGQGPEFLTYFQNEAQLEKSRLLSDRFSAERPKGSFSTLEIQRTEQGDSAMYLCASSLRVGDSNQPQHFGDGTRLSIL.